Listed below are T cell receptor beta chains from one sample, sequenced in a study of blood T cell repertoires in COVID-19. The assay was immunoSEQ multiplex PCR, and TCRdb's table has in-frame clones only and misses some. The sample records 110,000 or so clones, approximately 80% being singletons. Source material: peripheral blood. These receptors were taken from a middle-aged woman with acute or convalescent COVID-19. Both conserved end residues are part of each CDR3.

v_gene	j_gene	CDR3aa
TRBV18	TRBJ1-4	CASSPLAALNEKLFF
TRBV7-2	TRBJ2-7	CASSLRLKYEQYF
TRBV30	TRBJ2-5	CAWSVNRGTEETQYF
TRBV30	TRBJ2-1	CAWLAAFNEQFF
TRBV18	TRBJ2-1	CASSPGTDNEQFF
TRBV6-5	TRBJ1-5	CASLGGSWSNQPQHF
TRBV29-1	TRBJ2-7	CSVLFRDSRYEQYF
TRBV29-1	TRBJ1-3	CSVETGPGNTIYF
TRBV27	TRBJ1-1	CASSFQGGNTEAFF
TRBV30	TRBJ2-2	CAWSPNIPTSGGGTGELFF
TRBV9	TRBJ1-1	CASSRQGRIDTEAFF
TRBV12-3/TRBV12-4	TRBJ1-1	CASTRTASAAFF
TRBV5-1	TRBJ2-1	CASSYGTGDYNEQFF
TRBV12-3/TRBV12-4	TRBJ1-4	CASSRQGEKLFF
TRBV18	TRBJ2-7	CASSETSGGARQYF
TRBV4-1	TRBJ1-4	CASSQGRGPTNEKLFF
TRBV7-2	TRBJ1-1	CASSLVRQGAAFF
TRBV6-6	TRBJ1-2	CASRTGSRSGYTF
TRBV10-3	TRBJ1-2	CAISEGQAGYTF
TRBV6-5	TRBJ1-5	CASSLSFGQPQHF